This entry concerns a single TCR beta chain. This sample stems from a study of blood T cell repertoires in COVID-19. This CDR3 region has 17 residues. Trimming at V came to 3 bases and at J to 5 bases, leaving 14 bases not matched to a gene. In germline, CDR1 is ENHRY, CDR2 SYGVKD. In the original analysis: Reference gene primers were amplified, and this amplification served to estimate nucleated cell counts. TCRdb's table, derived via immunoSEQ multiplex PCR, lists solely in-frame clones and lacks some. V, J and clone size derive from that table, while D and trimming were established from the DNA sequence. The sample consists of 150,000 or so clones, more than 75% of them appearing once.

This chain joins TRBV10-3 and TRBJ1-1, with 8 bases that match TRBD1. The source is a woman aged 70-85 years with COVID-19, enrolled during active disease. Sample: peripheral blood. The CDR3 reads CAISEQAPGGARTEAFF. Here the CDR3 DNA reads TGTGCCATCAGTGAACAAGCGCCAGGGGGCGCCAGGACTGAAGCTTTCTTT.